Below, 29 T cell receptor beta chains from the same sample are listed, as sequenced in a study of CD8+CD57+ T cells in acquired aplastic anemia. The template used for profiling TCR beta VDJ and CDR3 was genomic DNA. TCRdb called the reads again in MiXCR, with one record for every CDR3 protein. Of about 190,000 distinct CDR3 sequences in the sample, about three fifths were seen once. Sequenced material: sorted CD4+, CD8+, or CD8+CD57+ T cells (not recorded which) from PBMCs. The receptors shown here come from a human donor with severe aplastic anemia or a healthy control (not recorded which).

The rearrangement links TRBV12-3 or TRBV12-4 to TRBJ2-1; TRBD2 might be the D (6 bases). The ends were cut back, 1 base at V and 15 bases at J, with 13 bases in the middle. The CDR3 length is 12 residues. In nucleotides, the CDR3 is TGTGCCAGCAGTTTAGTTTTGGGGGGTGGGTTCTTC. Residues: CASSLVLGGGFF.

In nucleotides, the CDR3 is TGTGCCAGCAGCTTTAGGAGGCCAGGGGGTGATCAAGAGACCCAGTACTTC. This translates into CASSFRRPGGDQETQYF. The chain uses TRBV11-1 and TRBJ2-5; TRBD1 matches 7 bases. CDR1 and CDR2 (germline): SGHAT, FQDESV (reference sequence). The trim removed 3 bases at V and 2 bases at J, leaving 12 bases unmatched. CDR3 length: 17 residues.

The J gene is TRBJ2-1, the V gene TRBV29-1; TRBD1 or TRBD2 may be the D gene (5 bases each). Germline values: CDR1 SQVTM, CDR2 ANQGSEA. This CDR3 is built from 14 residues. The V end was cut by 6 bases, the J end by 1 base, with 13 bases between. This CDR3 is CSVAGGESYNEQFF. The CDR3 DNA reads as TGCAGCGTCGCTGGGGGAGAATCCTACAATGAGCAGTTCTTC.

On this clonotype itself: One end of the junction fails to match germline, which may point to a read error. V is TRBV7-3 and J is TRBJ1-1; 9 bases align to TRBD1. Germline CDR1 is SGHTA and CDR2 is FQGTGA. This CDR3 has 15 residues. CDR3 region: CASSLTGGEDTEAFF. CDR3 bases: TGTGCCAGCAGCCTAACAGGGGGCGAGGACACTGAAGCTTTCTTT. Using reference TRBV7-3 and TRBJ1-1 for the parts outside the CDR3, the full variable domain is GAGVSQTPSNKVTEKGKYVELRCDPISGHTALYWYRQSLGQGPEFLIYFQGTGAADDSGLPNDRFFAVRPEGSVSTLKIQRTERGDSAVYLCASSLTGGEDTEAFFGQGTRLTVV.

The V gene is TRBV20-1, the J gene TRBJ2-2; the match to TRBD2 covers 7 bases. V shed 3 bases, J shed 2 bases, and the junction held 3 bases outside the gene matches. There are 14 residues in the CDR3. From germline, CDR1 is DFQATT and CDR2 SNEGSKA (reference sequence). This CDR3 is CSASQRGNTGELFF. Here the CDR3 DNA reads TGCAGTGCTAGTCAGCGGGGAAACACCGGGGAGCTGTTTTTT.

This clonotype showed up just once. The V call is TRBV2, the J call TRBJ1-6; maybe TRBD1 (5 bases). The length of the CDR3 is 16 residues. From germline, CDR1 is SNHLY and CDR2 FYNNEI. The ends were cut back, 7 bases at V and 8 bases at J, with 21 bases in the middle. CDR3 nucleotide sequence: TGTGCCAGCACCTACTCAGGGACGGAGCCCTATTCACCCCTCCACTTT. It is translated as CASTYSGTEPYSPLHF.

This clonotype was recorded many times. The rearrangement links TRBV7-8 to TRBJ1-5; unclear D gene. CDR1 and CDR2 from the germline V gene are SGHVS and FQNEAQ. V was trimmed by 1 base and J by 0 bases, leaving 7 bases between them. The CDR3 is 15 residues long. CDR3 loop: CASSLGTSSNQPQHF. The CDR3 DNA follows: TGTGCCAGCAGCTTAGGTACGAGTAGCAATCAGCCCCAGCATTTT.

This clonotype was recorded only once. The genes are TRBV12-3 or TRBV12-4 and TRBJ2-7, with TRBD2 matching over 8 bases. There are 17 residues in the CDR3. V was pared by 3 bases and J by 1 base, with 11 bases of the junction left unmatched. This chain's CDR3 is CASSLRGGLQNSYEQYF. CDR3 coding DNA: TGTGCCAGCAGTTTGCGCGGGGGGTTACAGAATTCCTACGAGCAGTACTTC.

This clonotype was seen many times. The rearrangement joins TRBV20-1 to TRBJ2-2, with D perhaps being TRBD1 or TRBD2 (7 bases each). Germline loops: CDR1 DFQATT, CDR2 SNEGSKA (reference sequence). This CDR3 has 12 residues. The CDR3 reads CGWQGGNGELFF. CDR3 sequence (DNA): TGCGGTTGGCAGGGGGGGAACGGGGAGCTGTTTTTT.

This clonotype was seen a handful of times. J is TRBJ2-5 and V is TRBV12-3 or TRBV12-4; 9 nucleotides match TRBD1. This CDR3 region has 15 residues. J lost 1 base, V lost 5 bases, and 5 bases had no gene match. The CDR3 DNA reads as TGTGCCAGCAGTCTCCGGGACAGGGCCCAAGAGACCCAGTACTTC. Its translation is CASSLRDRAQETQYF.

The V call is TRBV20-1, the J call TRBJ2-5; D is unclear. The V and J ends lost 0 bases and 6 bases respectively, with 11 bases between them. Germline assignment: CDR1 DFQATT and CDR2 SNEGSKA (reference sequence). The CDR3 has 13 residues. This chain's CDR3 is CSARDPNAQTQYF. The CDR3, as DNA: TGCAGTGCTAGAGATCCCAACGCCCAGACCCAGTACTTC.

The chain recombines TRBV7-8 with TRBJ2-7; no clear D. The CDR3 is 12 residues long. Germline values: CDR1 SGHVS, CDR2 FQNEAQ. With 2 bases removed from V and 5 bases from J, the gap between germline ends came to 7 bases. The CDR3 region has the DNA TGTGCCAGCAGCTTAATTGGCCACGAGCAGTACTTC. This gives the protein CASSLIGHEQYF.

This clonotype has a handful of counts. The V gene is TRBV20-1, the J gene TRBJ2-1; 8 positions match TRBD2. J gave up 7 bases and V 6 bases, and 11 bases lay outside the gene matches. The CDR3 covers 14 residues. Per germline, CDR1 DFQATT and CDR2 SNEGSKA (reference sequence). The CDR3 DNA reads as TGCAGTGCCGTCATTGGGACTAGAGGGAATGAGCAGTTCTTC. This translates into CSAVIGTRGNEQFF.

V is TRBV20-1 and J is TRBJ1-5, with 9 bases identical to TRBD1. Per germline, CDR1 DFQATT and CDR2 SNEGSKA (reference sequence). The CDR3 contains 15 residues. The junction had 7 bases not matched to a gene; V was cut back by 6 bases and J by 1 base. The CDR3: CSANTGTGSNQPQHF. In DNA form, the CDR3 reads TGCAGTGCAAATACCGGGACAGGGAGCAATCAGCCCCAGCATTTT.

This clonotype was counted many times. The chain has TRBV9 and TRBJ2-1, with 8 bases lining up with TRBD1. This CDR3 comprises 15 residues. The V and J ends lost 4 bases and 4 bases, in that order; junction bases with no gene match: 7. Germline V gene data show CDR1 as SGDLS and CDR2 as YYNGEE. CDR3 sequence (DNA): TGTGCCAGCAGCTTTGACAGGGGCCTATACAATGAGCAGTTCTTC. Amino acid sequence: CASSFDRGLYNEQFF. The full variable domain, with the rest looked up from reference TRBV9 and TRBJ2-1, is DSGVTQTPKHLITATGQRVTLRCSPRSGDLSVYWYQQSLDQGLQFLIQYYNGEERAKGNILERFSAQQFPDLHSELNLSSLELGDSALYFCASSFDRGLYNEQFFGPGTRLTVL.

For this clonotype: The conserved phenylalanine or tryptophan normally closing the CDR3 is absent here, so this likely arose from a read error. The rearrangement links TRBV20-1 to TRBJ2-7; no reliable D call. The germline V and J ends were trimmed by 6 bases and 6 bases, with 9 bases remaining between them. The CDR3 has 10 residues. Per the germline V gene, CDR1 is DFQATT and CDR2 is SNEGSKA (reference sequence). The CDR3 sequence is CSAPPSEQYL. As DNA, the CDR3 is TGCAGTGCCCCCCCGTCCGAGCAGTACCTC.

This chain uses TRBV7-9 with TRBJ2-5; D gene uncertain. Germline CDR1 is SEHNR and CDR2 is FQNEAQ (reference sequence). Trimming cost V 2 bases and J 5 bases, with 12 bases left between them. This CDR3 spans 14 amino acids. Here the CDR3 DNA reads TGTGCCAGCAGCTTATTTGTGGTGGGGGAGACCCAGTACTTC. Protein: CASSLFVVGETQYF.

Many counts were recorded for this clonotype. The rearrangement uses TRBV7-8 and TRBJ1-1; D call uncertain. The germline CDR1 and CDR2 sequences are SGHVS and FQNEAQ. Trimming left V 0 bases short and J 3 bases short, with 2 bases between. The CDR3 covers 12 residues. CDR3 protein: CASSLAHTEAFF. The CDR3 bases are TGTGCCAGCAGCTTAGCGCACACTGAAGCTTTCTTT.

This chain connects TRBV7-9 to TRBJ2-1, with a possible D match to TRBD1 (6 bases). Germline values: CDR1 SEHNR, CDR2 FQNEAQ (reference sequence). V was pared by 1 base and J by 16 bases, with 14 bases between. The CDR3 extends over 12 amino acids. CDR3 sequence (DNA): TGTGCCAGCAGCTTAGGGGACATCGATCAATTCTTC. Amino acid sequence: CASSLGDIDQFF.

This clonotype appeared many times. The chain combines TRBV7-3 with TRBJ2-5; 12 nucleotides line up with TRBD1. CDR3 length equals 16 residues. The junction had 7 bases not matched to a gene; V was cut back by 5 bases and J by 3 bases. Germline assignment: CDR1 SGHTA and CDR2 FQGTGA. CDR3 sequence reads: CASSPWGTGGEETQYF. DNA of the CDR3: TGTGCCAGCAGCCCCTGGGGGACAGGGGGCGAAGAGACCCAGTACTTC. Full variable domain (missing parts from reference TRBV7-3 and TRBJ2-5): GAGVSQTPSNKVTEKGKYVELRCDPISGHTALYWYRQSLGQGPEFLIYFQGTGAADDSGLPNDRFFAVRPEGSVSTLKIQRTERGDSAVYLCASSPWGTGGEETQYFGPGTRLLVL.

The rearrangement joins TRBV5-1 to TRBJ1-2; D uncertain. Germline V gives CDR1 SGHRS, CDR2 YFSETQ. The CDR3 spans 14 residues. V lost 7 bases to trimming and J lost 0 bases, with 13 bases between them. The CDR3 DNA reads as TGCGCCAGCTCCCCCCCGTCCTCTAACTATGGCTACACCTTC. This gives the protein CASSPPSSNYGYTF.

The chain is built from TRBV12-5 and TRBJ2-5; D gene uncertain. The DNA end favors TRBJ2-7, so the J call may be wrong. CDR1 is LGHNT and CDR2 is FRNRAP in the germline V gene. The CDR3 extends over 11 amino acids. The CDR3 nucleotides are TGTGCTAGTGGTTTAAATTACGAGCAGTACTTC. Residues: CASGLNYEQYF.

The V call is TRBV7-9, the J call TRBJ2-3, with TRBD2 matching over 8 bases. The germline gives CDR1 SEHNR, CDR2 FQNEAQ (reference sequence). Trimming at V came to 3 bases and at J to 5 bases, leaving 10 bases not matched to a gene. The CDR3 consists of 16 residues. In nucleotides, the CDR3 is TGTGCCAGCAGCTTCCTTAGCGGGATAGGGGGAGATACGCAGTATTTT. This gives the protein CASSFLSGIGGDTQYF.

V is TRBV5-1 and J is TRBJ1-2; 7 bases line up with TRBD1. Per the germline V gene, CDR1 is SGHRS and CDR2 is YFSETQ. V was pared by 4 bases and J by 7 bases, with 13 bases of the junction left unmatched. The CDR3 spans 15 residues. CDR3 in amino acids: CASSEGLGGSRGYTF. In nucleotides, the CDR3 is TGCGCCAGCAGCGAAGGCCTAGGGGGCTCGCGTGGCTACACCTTC. The entire variable domain, with the rest obtained from reference TRBV5-1 and TRBJ1-2, is as follows: KAGVTQTPRYLIKTRGQQVTLSCSPISGHRSVSWYQQTPGQGLQFLFEYFSETQRNKGNFPGRFSGRQFSNSRSEMNVSTLELGDSALYLCASSEGLGGSRGYTFGSGTRLTVV.

The chain recombines TRBV11-1 with TRBJ2-7; 11 bases fit TRBD2. The CDR3 totals 17 residues. Germline CDR1 SGHAT, CDR2 FQDESV (reference sequence). The trim removed 4 bases at V and 1 base at J, leaving 9 bases unmatched. The CDR3 reads CASSYIRGTSGSYEQYF. The CDR3 bases are TGTGCCAGCAGCTATATCAGGGGGACTAGCGGATCCTACGAGCAGTACTTC.

This chain connects TRBV19 to TRBJ2-1; D possibly corresponds to TRBD2 (5 bases). The CDR3 length is 12 residues. Germline CDR1 reads LNHDA; CDR2 reads SQIVND (reference sequence). V shed 4 bases and J shed 10 bases, with 11 bases lying between them. CDR3: CASSSGGGEQFF. The CDR3 nucleotides read TGTGCCAGTAGTAGTGGTGGAGGAGAGCAGTTCTTC.

In its sample, this clonotype was seen many times. J is TRBJ1-1 and V is TRBV4-1; D gene unclear. Germline lookup yields CDR1 MGHRA and CDR2 YSYEKL. The V end lost 4 bases, the J end lost 1 base, and 10 bases lay between the germline ends. The CDR3 consists of 14 residues. Here the CDR3 reads CASSPGEENTEAFF. The CDR3 DNA sequence: TGCGCCAGCAGCCCCGGCGAAGAGAACACTGAAGCTTTCTTT.

This clonotype has a count of ten or more. The rearrangement uses TRBV20-1 and TRBJ2-5, with 12 bases matching TRBD2. The trim removed 2 bases at V and 3 bases at J, leaving 4 bases unmatched. Germline CDR1 and CDR2: DFQATT and SNEGSKA (reference sequence). This CDR3 comprises 15 residues. The DNA of the CDR3 is TGCAGTGCTAGACCTAGCGGGGGGGCCGAAGAGACCCAGTACTTC. This translates into CSARPSGGAEETQYF.

This sequence joins TRBV7-8 and TRBJ2-1; 11 bases fit TRBD2. The V segment lost 5 bases and the J segment 5 bases; nucleotides outside the gene matches: 5. CDR3 length equals 15 residues. CDR1 is SGHVS and CDR2 is FQNEAQ in the germline V gene. The CDR3 is CASSRSGRANNEQFF. The DNA for the CDR3 is TGTGCCAGCAGCCGTAGCGGGAGGGCAAACAATGAGCAGTTCTTC.